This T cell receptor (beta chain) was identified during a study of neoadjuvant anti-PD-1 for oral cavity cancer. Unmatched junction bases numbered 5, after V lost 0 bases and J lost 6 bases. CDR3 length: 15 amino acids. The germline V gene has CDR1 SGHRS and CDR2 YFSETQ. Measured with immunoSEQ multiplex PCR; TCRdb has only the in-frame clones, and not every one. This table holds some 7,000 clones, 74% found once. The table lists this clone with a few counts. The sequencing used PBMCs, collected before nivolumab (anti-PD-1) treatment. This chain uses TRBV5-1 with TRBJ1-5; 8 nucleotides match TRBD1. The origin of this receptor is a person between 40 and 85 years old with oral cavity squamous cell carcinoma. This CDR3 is CASSLAQGASQPQHF. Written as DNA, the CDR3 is TGCGCCAGCAGCTTGGCGCAGGGGGCAAGTCAGCCCCAGCATTTT.